The 20 T cell receptor beta chains below all came from one sample that was sequenced in a study of yellow fever vaccine responses in identical twins. TCRdb independently ran MiXCR on the RT-PCR reads; one entry per CDR3 protein. The data contain about 8,700 distinct CDR3 sequences, approximately 83% of them seen just once; the ten biggest clones take up approximately 2%. The source material was T cells from blood (PBMCs), unsorted or a sorted subset (not recorded which), sampled before or after yellow fever vaccination (not recorded which). Receptors originate from a woman aged 18-30 years who received the yellow fever vaccine.

J is TRBJ2-1 and V is TRBV18; weak D call: TRBD1 (6 bases). V was cut by 2 bases and J by 2 bases, with 16 bases left in between. The length of the CDR3 is 17 residues. Germline values: CDR1 KGHSH, CDR2 LQKENI. For the CDR3, the DNA is TGTGCCAGCTCACCAGGTGGGGTCACAGGGCCCTACAATGAGCAGTTCTTC. Residues: CASSPGGVTGPYNEQFF.

The rearrangement links TRBV7-2 to TRBJ1-4; D remains unclear. Germline loops: CDR1 SGHTA, CDR2 FQGNSA. CDR3 size: 12 residues. Trimming removed 5 bases from V and 5 bases from J, with 6 bases in between. CDR3 in amino acids: CASSTRNEKLFF. CDR3 DNA sequence: TGTGCCAGCAGCACCCGAAATGAAAAACTGTTTTTT.

The chain employs TRBV29-1 and TRBJ1-1; D gene ambiguous. Germline V gene lookup returns CDR1 SQVTM and CDR2 ANQGSEA. Trimming stripped 4 bases from V and 0 bases from J, with 9 bases between. The CDR3 totals 13 residues. Written as DNA, the CDR3 is TGCAGCGTTGTTAAGCACATGAACACTGAAGCTTTCTTT. Its translation is CSVVKHMNTEAFF.

The V and J genes are TRBV28 and TRBJ2-7; tentatively, D is TRBD1 (6 bases). CDR1 and CDR2 (germline): MDHEN, SYDVKM. CDR3 size: 13 residues. V gave up 8 bases and J gave up 3 bases, with 14 bases separating them. CDR3 DNA sequence: TGTGCCAGCCAACGGGACAACTACTACGAGCAGTACTTC. Its protein is CASQRDNYYEQYF.

This rearrangement joins TRBV27 to TRBJ1-5; D is unresolved. This CDR3 comprises 12 residues. Trimming took 6 bases from V and 4 from J, leaving 7 bases between them. Germline V gene sequence: CDR1 MNHEY, CDR2 SMNVEV (reference sequence). The CDR3 region has the DNA TGTGCCAGCAGACCCGGGAATCAGCCCCAGCATTTT. As protein: CASRPGNQPQHF.

The chain uses TRBV4-1 and TRBJ2-3; D possibly corresponds to TRBD1 (6 bases). Germline CDR1 MGHRA, CDR2 YSYEKL. Trimming took 3 bases from V and 1 from J, leaving 17 bases between them. The CDR3 extends over 17 amino acids. Here the CDR3 DNA reads TGCGCCAGCAGCCATAGACACGGACAGATCGGCACAGATACGCAGTATTTT. Encoded protein: CASSHRHGQIGTDTQYF.

The chain employs TRBV11-2 and TRBJ2-7; D is undetermined. Between the trimmed V and J ends, which lost 2 bases and 2 bases, there was a span of 10 bases. This CDR3 is 14 amino acids long. Looked up from germline, CDR1 is SGHAT and CDR2 is FQNNGV. The CDR3 loop reads CASSLQGSTYEQYV. CDR3 coding DNA: TGTGCCAGCAGCTTACAAGGCAGTACCTACGAGCAGTACGTC.

This chain connects TRBV4-2 to TRBJ2-7; TRBD2 agrees at 9 bases. CDR3 length equals 16 residues. Germline lookup yields CDR1 LGHNA and CDR2 YNFKEQ. Losses at the gene ends were 0 bases for V and 2 bases for J; bases not matched to a gene: 5. DNA for the CDR3: TGTGCCAGCAGCCAAGAGGGTAGCGGGGGCGCCTACGAGCAGTACTTC. As protein: CASSQEGSGGAYEQYF.

The V call is TRBV7-9, the J call TRBJ2-1; 9 bases map to TRBD2. With V trimmed by 6 bases and J by 7 bases, 7 bases remained unmatched. Germline CDR1 is SEHNR and CDR2 is FQNEAQ (reference sequence). The CDR3 spans 14 residues. CDR3 amino acids: CASRWTSEGNEQFF. CDR3 sequence (DNA): TGTGCCAGCAGATGGACTAGCGAGGGAAATGAGCAGTTCTTC.

The V call is TRBV29-1, the J call TRBJ1-1; D remains ambiguous. V shed 6 bases and J shed 3 bases, with 11 bases lying between them. Germline values: CDR1 SQVTM, CDR2 ANQGSEA. The CDR3 is made up of 12 amino acids. CDR3 protein: CSVLRLDTEAFF. Written as DNA, the CDR3 is TGCAGCGTCTTGCGGCTGGACACTGAAGCTTTCTTT. Full variable domain (remainder filled in from reference TRBV29-1 and TRBJ1-1): SAVISQKPSRDICQRGTSLTIQCQVDSQVTMMFWYRQQPGQSLTLIATANQGSEATYESGFVIDKFPISRPNLTFSTLTVSNMSPEDSSIYLCSVLRLDTEAFFGQGTRLTVV.

V and J are TRBV7-6 and TRBJ1-1, with TRBD1 as a possible D gene (6 bases). CDR1 and CDR2 (germline): SGHVS, FNYEAQ. V was cut by 7 bases and J by 7 bases, with 16 bases left in between. The CDR3 totals 13 residues. The CDR3 sequence: CASTSQEGGEAFF. In DNA, the CDR3 is TGTGCCAGCACCTCCCAGGAGGGGGGTGAAGCTTTCTTT.

This chain uses TRBV10-1 with TRBJ1-5, with D maybe TRBD1 (6 bases). This CDR3 has 17 residues. Trimming took off 0 bases at V and 4 bases at J, with 16 bases between the two ends. The germline CDR1 and CDR2 sequences are WNHNN and SYGVQD (reference sequence). The CDR3 DNA reads TGCGCCAGCAGTGAGTCGTTACAGGGCCTCTATAATCAGCCCCAGCATTTT. It codes for CASSESLQGLYNQPQHF.

J is TRBJ1-2 and V is TRBV5-5; TRBD1 matches 10 bases. The CDR3 sequence is 15 residues long. V was clipped by 0 bases and J by 3 bases; unmatched bases: 2. CDR1 is SGHKS, CDR2 YYEKEE, per germline (reference sequence). The CDR3 is CASSLAGTGDYGYTF. The CDR3 nucleotides read TGTGCCAGCAGCTTGGCCGGGACAGGGGACTATGGCTACACCTTC.

The V gene is TRBV23-1, the J gene TRBJ2-5; no reliable D call. Being an ORF, TRBV23-1 has a function that is uncertain. The CDR3 contains 9 residues. The CDR3 here is CASRETQYF. The CDR3 DNA is TGCGCGTCGAGAGAGACCCAGTACTTC.

The chain has TRBV12-3 or TRBV12-4 and TRBJ1-4; maybe TRBD1 (5 bases). Trimming removed 3 bases at V and 3 bases at J, with 8 bases between. The CDR3 spans 14 residues. The CDR3 is CASSLQQANEKLFF. CDR3 bases: TGTGCCAGCAGTTTGCAACAGGCTAATGAAAAACTGTTTTTT.

The chain recombines TRBV7-9 with TRBJ1-6; the D is unclear. Germline CDR1 is SEHNR and CDR2 is FQNEAQ (reference sequence). The CDR3 runs to 13 residues. The ends were cut back, 5 bases at V and 7 bases at J, with 9 bases in the middle. CDR3 in DNA: TGTGCCAGCAGCCCTGGGCCAAATTCACCCCTCCACTTT. This sequence encodes CASSPGPNSPLHF.

This clonotype has only a few counts. The chain is built from TRBV2 and TRBJ1-2; D ambiguous. Trimming removed 10 bases from V and 2 bases from J, with 17 bases in between. The CDR3 covers 14 residues. Germline assignment: CDR1 SNHLY and CDR2 FYNNEI. CDR3 sequence (DNA): TGTGCCACCCCCGGGCCTGGATGGAACTATGGCTACACCTTC. This codes for CATPGPGWNYGYTF. Looking up the rest from reference TRBV2 and TRBJ1-2 gives the full variable domain: EPEVTQTPSHQVTQMGQEVILRCVPISNHLYFYWYRQILGQKVEFLVSFYNNEISEKSEIFDDQFSVERPDGSNFTLKIRSTKLEDSAMYFCATPGPGWNYGYTFGSGTRLTVV.

The chain uses TRBV3-1 and TRBJ2-1; no definite D call. V was trimmed by 5 bases and J by 8 bases, leaving 22 bases between them. The CDR3 runs to 16 residues. The germline CDR1 and CDR2 sequences are LGHDT and YNNKEL (reference sequence). This CDR3 is CASSSPDATPWDEQFF. CDR3 sequence (DNA): TGTGCCAGCAGCTCACCCGATGCTACCCCCTGGGATGAGCAGTTCTTC.

The rearrangement joins TRBV18 to TRBJ2-3, with D unresolved. CDR3 length equals 11 residues. Per germline, CDR1 KGHSH and CDR2 LQKENI. Trimming stripped 2 bases from V and 6 bases from J, with 3 bases between. The CDR3 DNA reads TGTGCCAGCTCACCATCCGATACGCAGTATTTT. Residues: CASSPSDTQYF.

Note on this clonotype: The DNA is omitted, as the CDR3 cannot be located on it reliably, and the CDR3 follows TCRdb's listing. The V call is TRBV11-1, the J call TRBJ2-2; TRBD1 is the table's D call and was not checked against the DNA. Ends included, the CDR3 has 17 residues. CDR1 is SGHAT and CDR2 is FQDESV in the germline V gene (reference sequence). CDR3 loop: CASSFPGQKNTGELFFF.